The clone carrying this TCR beta chain showed up many times. The data originate from a study of identical twins. TCRdb passed the 5' RACE reads through MiXCR, listing each CDR3 protein once. This sample has some 500,000 distinct CDR3 sequences, with roughly a fifth found just once. The CDR3 is 11 amino acids. Germline loops: CDR1 SGHTA, CDR2 FQGNSA. With 5 bases removed from V and 8 bases from J, the gap between germline ends came to 7 bases. This same sample was also taken into another study, of T cells expressing NK-cell markers. This second report adds: The leading position in the CD3+CD56-NKG2C+ fraction of several donors also went to these clonotypes.

The rearrangement joins TRBV7-2 to TRBJ2-4; D call uncertain. Source material: CD4+ T cells sorted from blood. This clonotype was obtained from a woman between 18 and 29 years old in good health. CDR3 in amino acids: CASSPADIQYF. In DNA form, the CDR3 reads TGTGCCAGCAGCCCCGCCGACATTCAGTACTTC.